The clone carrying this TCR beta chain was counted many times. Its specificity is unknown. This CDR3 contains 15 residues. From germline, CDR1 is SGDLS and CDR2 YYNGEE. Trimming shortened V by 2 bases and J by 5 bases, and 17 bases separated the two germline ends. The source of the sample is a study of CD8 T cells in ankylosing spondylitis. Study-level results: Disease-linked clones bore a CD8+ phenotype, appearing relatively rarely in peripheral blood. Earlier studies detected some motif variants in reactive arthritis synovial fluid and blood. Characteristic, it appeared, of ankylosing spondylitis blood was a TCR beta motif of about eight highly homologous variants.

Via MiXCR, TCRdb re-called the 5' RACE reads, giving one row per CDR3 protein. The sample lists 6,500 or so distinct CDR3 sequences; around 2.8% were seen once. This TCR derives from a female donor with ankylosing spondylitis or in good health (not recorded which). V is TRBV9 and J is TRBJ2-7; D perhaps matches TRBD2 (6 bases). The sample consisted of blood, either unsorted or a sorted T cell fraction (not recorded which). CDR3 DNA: TGTGCCAGCAGCGTCGGGATAGGGACTGGCGACGAGCAGTACTTC. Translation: CASSVGIGTGDEQYF.